Described below is a single TCR beta chain sequence and its context. The data are from a study of T cell changes during pregnancy in multiple sclerosis. Only in-frame clones appear in the TCRdb table, and some are missing; sequencing was by immunoSEQ multiplex PCR. The sample lists under 95,000 clones; around 90% were seen once. The V end was cut by 1 base, the J end by 0 bases, with 5 bases between. The CDR3 spans 14 residues. Germline loops: CDR1 SGHTA, CDR2 FQGTGA. V and J are TRBV7-3 and TRBJ2-3; D remains ambiguous. This TCR was sampled from a female donor with multiple sclerosis, enrolled in a pregnancy study. The sample here was peripheral blood, taken in the second trimester of pregnancy. CDR3 residues: CASSLMQSTDTQYF. Written as DNA, the CDR3 is TGTGCCAGCAGCTTAATGCAGAGCACAGATACGCAGTATTTT.